This TCR beta chain was profiled in a study of blood T cells in healthy people across ages. Russia was home to the donors, healthy Caucasian individuals aged roughly 6 to 90. Study-level results: Samples with more naive T cells showed higher observed beta diversity.

Sample-barcoded 5' priming and a J-beta primer mix drove a second PCR of about 6 to 11 cycles. TCRdb re-called the 5' RACE reads with MiXCR, one entry per CDR3 protein. The sample consists of about 640,000 distinct CDR3 sequences, roughly 58% of them appearing once. The CDR3 loop spans 17 amino acids. Germline-derived CDR1 and CDR2 are SSHAT and FNYEAQ (reference sequence). The junction had 5 bases not matched to a gene; V was cut back by 5 bases and J by 2 bases. To note about this clonotype: Its antigen is currently unknown.

What was sequenced was blood. The sequence was collected from a man in his 60s in good health. V is TRBV7-7 and J is TRBJ2-5; 16 bases are a match to TRBD2. CDR3 nucleotide sequence: TGTGCCAGCAGCCCCGGGACTAGCGGGGGGGTACAAGAGACCCAGTACTTC. Its translation: CASSPGTSGGVQETQYF.